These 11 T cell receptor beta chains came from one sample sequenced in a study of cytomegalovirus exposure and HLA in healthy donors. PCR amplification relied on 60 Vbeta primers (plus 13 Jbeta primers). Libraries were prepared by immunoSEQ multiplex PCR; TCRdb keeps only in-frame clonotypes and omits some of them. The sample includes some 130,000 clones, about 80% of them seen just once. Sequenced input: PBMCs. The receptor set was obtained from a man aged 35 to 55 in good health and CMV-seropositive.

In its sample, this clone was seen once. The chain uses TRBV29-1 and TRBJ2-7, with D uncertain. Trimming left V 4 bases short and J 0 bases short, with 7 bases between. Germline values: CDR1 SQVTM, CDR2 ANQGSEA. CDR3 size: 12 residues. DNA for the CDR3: TGCAGCGTTGGGTTCAGCTCCTACGAGCAGTACTTC. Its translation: CSVGFSSYEQYF.

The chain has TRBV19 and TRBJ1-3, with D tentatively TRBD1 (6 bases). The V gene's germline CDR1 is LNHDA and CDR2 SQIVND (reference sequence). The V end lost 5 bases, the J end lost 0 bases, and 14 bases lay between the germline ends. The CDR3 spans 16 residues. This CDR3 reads CASSVQQGFSGNTIYF. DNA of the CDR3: TGTGCCAGTAGTGTACAACAGGGCTTCTCTGGAAACACCATATATTTT.

The chain's CDR3 is CASSLDRPRPYNEQFF. CDR3 coding DNA: TGTGCCAGCAGCTTAGATCGTCCTAGACCTTACAATGAGCAGTTCTTC. The chain uses TRBV11-2 and TRBJ2-1; D call uncertain. The CDR3 extends over 16 amino acids. CDR1 and CDR2 (germline): SGHAT, FQNNGV. Trimming shortened V by 0 bases and J by 4 bases, and 13 bases separated the two germline ends.

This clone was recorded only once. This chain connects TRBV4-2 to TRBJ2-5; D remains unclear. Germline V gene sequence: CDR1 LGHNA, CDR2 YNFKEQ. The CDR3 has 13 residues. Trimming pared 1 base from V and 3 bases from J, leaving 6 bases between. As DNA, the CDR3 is TGTGCCAGCAGCCAAGTGAGCGAAGAGACCCAGTACTTC. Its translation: CASSQVSEETQYF.

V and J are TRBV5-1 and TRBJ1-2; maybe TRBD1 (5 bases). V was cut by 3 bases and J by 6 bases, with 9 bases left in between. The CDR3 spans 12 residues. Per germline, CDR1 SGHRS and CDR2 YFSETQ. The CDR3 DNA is TGCGCCAGCAGCTGGGACTTCAATGGCTACACCTTC. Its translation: CASSWDFNGYTF.

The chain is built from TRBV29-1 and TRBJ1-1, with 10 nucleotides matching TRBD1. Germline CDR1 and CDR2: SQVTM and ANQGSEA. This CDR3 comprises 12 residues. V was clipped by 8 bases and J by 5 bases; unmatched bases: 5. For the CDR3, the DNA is TGCAGCTCCGGACAGGGGGGAACTGAAGCTTTCTTT. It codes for CSSGQGGTEAFF.

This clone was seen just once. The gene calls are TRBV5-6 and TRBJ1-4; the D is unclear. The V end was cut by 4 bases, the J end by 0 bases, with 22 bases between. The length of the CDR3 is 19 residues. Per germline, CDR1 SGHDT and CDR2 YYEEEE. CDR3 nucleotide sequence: TGTGCCAGCAGCCCCCGCCGCGCAGGAACTAGTGCAACTAATGAAAAACTGTTTTTT. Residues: CASSPRRAGTSATNEKLFF.

The CDR3 sequence is CASSLGTGLFF. In DNA form, the CDR3 reads TGTGCCAGCAGCCTTGGGACAGGGCTGTTTTTT. V usage is TRBV14 and J usage is TRBJ1-4; TRBD1 matches at 9 bases. Trimming removed 4 bases from V and 14 bases from J; junction bases left unmatched: 2. This CDR3 region has 11 residues. Germline V gives CDR1 SGHDN, CDR2 FVKESK.

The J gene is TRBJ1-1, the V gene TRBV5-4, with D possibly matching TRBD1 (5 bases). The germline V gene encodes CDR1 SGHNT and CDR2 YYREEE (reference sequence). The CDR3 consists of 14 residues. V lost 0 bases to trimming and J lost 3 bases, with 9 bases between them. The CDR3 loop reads CASSLVGGHTEAFF. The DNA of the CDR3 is TGTGCCAGCAGCTTGGTGGGGGGACACACTGAAGCTTTCTTT.

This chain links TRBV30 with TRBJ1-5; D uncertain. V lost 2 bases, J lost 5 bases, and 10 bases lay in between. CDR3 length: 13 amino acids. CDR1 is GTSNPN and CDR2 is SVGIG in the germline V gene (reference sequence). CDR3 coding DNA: TGTGCCTGGAGTCCCGACACCTATCAGCCCCAGCATTTT. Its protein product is CAWSPDTYQPQHF. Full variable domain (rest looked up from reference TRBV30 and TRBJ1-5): SQTIHQWPATLVQPVGSPLSLECTVEGTSNPNLYWYRQAAGRGLQLLFYSVGIGQISSEVPQNLSASRPQDRQFILSSKKLLLSDSGFYLCAWSPDTYQPQHFGDGTRLSIL.

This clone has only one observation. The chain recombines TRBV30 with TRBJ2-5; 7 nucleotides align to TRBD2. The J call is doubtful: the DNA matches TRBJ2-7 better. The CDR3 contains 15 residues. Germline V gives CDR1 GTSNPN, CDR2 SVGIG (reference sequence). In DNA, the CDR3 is TGTGCCTGGAGTCCGGGCGGGAGTGCATCCTACGAGCAGTACTTC. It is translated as CAWSPGGSASYEQYF.